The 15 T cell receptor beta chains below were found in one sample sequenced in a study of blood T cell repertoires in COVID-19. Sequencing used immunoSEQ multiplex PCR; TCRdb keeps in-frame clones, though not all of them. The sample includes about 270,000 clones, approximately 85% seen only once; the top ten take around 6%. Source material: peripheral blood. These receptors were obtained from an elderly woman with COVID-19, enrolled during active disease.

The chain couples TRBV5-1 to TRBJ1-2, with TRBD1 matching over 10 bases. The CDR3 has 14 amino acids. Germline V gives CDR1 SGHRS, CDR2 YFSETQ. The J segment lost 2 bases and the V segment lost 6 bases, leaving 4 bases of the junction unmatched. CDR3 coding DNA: TGCGCCAGCAAACCGGGACAGGGGAACTATGGCTACACCTTC. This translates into CASKPGQGNYGYTF.

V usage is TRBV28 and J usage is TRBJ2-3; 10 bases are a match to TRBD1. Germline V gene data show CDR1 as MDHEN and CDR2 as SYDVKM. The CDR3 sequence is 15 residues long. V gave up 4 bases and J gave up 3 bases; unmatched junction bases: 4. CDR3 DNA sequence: TGTGCCAGCAGTTCGACAGGGGGCGGGACAGATACGCAGTATTTT. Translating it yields CASSSTGGGTDTQYF.

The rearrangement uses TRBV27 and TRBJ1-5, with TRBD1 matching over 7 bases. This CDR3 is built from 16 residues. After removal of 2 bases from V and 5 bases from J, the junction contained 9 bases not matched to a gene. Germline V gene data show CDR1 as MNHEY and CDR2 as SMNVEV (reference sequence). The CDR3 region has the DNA TGTGCCAGCAGTTTAGTGAGGGGGCAGGGGGATCAGCCCCAGCATTTT. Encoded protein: CASSLVRGQGDQPQHF.

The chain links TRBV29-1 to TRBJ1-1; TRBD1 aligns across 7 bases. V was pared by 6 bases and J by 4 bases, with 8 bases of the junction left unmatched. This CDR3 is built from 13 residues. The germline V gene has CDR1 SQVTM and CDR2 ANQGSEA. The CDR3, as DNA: TGCAGCGTCGATCCGACAGGGCTCACTGAAGCTTTCTTT. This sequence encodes CSVDPTGLTEAFF.

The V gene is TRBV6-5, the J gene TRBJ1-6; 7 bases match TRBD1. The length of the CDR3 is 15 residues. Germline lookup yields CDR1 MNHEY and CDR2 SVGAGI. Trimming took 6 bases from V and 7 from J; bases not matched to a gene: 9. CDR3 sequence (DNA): TGTGCCAGCAGCCGGCCGGGACAGAACAATTCACCCCTCCACTTT. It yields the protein CASSRPGQNNSPLHF.

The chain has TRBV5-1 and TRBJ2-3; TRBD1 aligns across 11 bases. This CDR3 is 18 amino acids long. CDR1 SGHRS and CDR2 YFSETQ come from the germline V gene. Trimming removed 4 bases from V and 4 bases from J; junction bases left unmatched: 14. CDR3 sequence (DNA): TGCGCCAGCAGCCCCAACCACTCCGGGACAGGGGGGGCAGATACGCAGTATTTT. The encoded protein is CASSPNHSGTGGADTQYF.

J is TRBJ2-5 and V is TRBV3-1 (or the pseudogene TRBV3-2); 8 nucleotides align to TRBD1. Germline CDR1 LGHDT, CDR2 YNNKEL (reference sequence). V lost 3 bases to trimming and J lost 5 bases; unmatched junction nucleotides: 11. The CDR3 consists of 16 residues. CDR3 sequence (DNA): TGTGCCAGCAGCCAGGCCGGACAGGGAAACTTGGAGACCCAGTACTTC. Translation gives CASSQAGQGNLETQYF.

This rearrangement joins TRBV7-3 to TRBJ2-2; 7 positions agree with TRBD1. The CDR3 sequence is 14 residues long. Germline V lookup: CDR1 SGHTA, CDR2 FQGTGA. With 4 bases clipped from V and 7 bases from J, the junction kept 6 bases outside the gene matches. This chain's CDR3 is CASSSTGNVGELFF. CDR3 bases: TGTGCCAGCAGCTCGACAGGGAACGTCGGGGAGCTGTTTTTT.

CDR3 in DNA: TGCGCCAGCAGCCAACCTCCTGGACAGACCGCTAATGAAAAACTGTTTTTT. As protein: CASSQPPGQTANEKLFF. V usage is TRBV4-1 and J usage is TRBJ1-4; D possibly corresponds to TRBD1 (6 bases). CDR1 is MGHRA and CDR2 is YSYEKL in the germline V gene. The CDR3 consists of 17 residues. Between the trimmed V and J ends, which lost 2 bases and 3 bases, there was a span of 16 bases.

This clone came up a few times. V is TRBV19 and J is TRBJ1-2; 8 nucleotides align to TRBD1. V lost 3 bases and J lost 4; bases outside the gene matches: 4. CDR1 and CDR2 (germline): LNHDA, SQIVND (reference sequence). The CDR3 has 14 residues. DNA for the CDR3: TGTGCCAGTAGTATGACAGGGGACACCTATGGCTACACCTTC. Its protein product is CASSMTGDTYGYTF. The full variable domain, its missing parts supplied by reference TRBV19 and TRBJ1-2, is DGGITQSPKYLFRKEGQNVTLSCEQNLNHDAMYWYRQDPGQGLRLIYYSQIVNDFQKGDIAEGYSVSREKKESFPLTVTSAQKNPTAFYLCASSMTGDTYGYTFGSGTRLTVV.

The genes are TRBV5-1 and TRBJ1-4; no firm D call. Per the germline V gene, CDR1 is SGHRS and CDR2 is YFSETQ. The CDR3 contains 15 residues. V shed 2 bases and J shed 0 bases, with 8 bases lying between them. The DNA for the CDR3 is TGCGCCAGCAGCTTAGAGTTTACAACTAATGAAAAACTGTTTTTT. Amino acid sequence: CASSLEFTTNEKLFF.

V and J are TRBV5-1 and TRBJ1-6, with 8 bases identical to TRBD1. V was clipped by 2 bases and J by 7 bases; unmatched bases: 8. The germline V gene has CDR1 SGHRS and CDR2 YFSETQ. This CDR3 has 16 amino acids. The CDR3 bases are TGCGCCAGCAGCTTTTCCCAGGGGGCATCGAATTCACCCCTCCACTTT. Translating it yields CASSFSQGASNSPLHF.

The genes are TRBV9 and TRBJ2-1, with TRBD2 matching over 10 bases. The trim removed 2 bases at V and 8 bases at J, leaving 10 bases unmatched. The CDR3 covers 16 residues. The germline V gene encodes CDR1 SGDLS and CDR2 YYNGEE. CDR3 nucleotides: TGTGCCAGCAGCGTCCTTAGCGGGGGGACCGGGGATGAGCAGTTCTTC. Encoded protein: CASSVLSGGTGDEQFF. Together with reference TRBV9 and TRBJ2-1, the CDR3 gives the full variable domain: DSGVTQTPKHLITATGQRVTLRCSPRSGDLSVYWYQQSLDQGLQFLIQYYNGEERAKGNILERFSAQQFPDLHSELNLSSLELGDSALYFCASSVLSGGTGDEQFFGPGTRLTVL.

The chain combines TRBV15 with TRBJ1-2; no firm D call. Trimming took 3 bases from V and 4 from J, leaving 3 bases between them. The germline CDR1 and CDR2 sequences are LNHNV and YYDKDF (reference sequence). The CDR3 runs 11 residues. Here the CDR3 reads CATSSLYGYTF. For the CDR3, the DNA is TGTGCCACCAGCAGCCTCTATGGCTACACCTTC.

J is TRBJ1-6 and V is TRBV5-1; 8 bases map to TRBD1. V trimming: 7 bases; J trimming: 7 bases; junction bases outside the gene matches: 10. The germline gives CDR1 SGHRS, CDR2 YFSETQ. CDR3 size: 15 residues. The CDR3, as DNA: TGCGCCAGCGGGCGGGAGGGACAGGCAAATTCACCCCTCCACTTT. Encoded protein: CASGREGQANSPLHF. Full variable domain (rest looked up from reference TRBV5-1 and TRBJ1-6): KAGVTQTPRYLIKTRGQQVTLSCSPISGHRSVSWYQQTPGQGLQFLFEYFSETQRNKGNFPGRFSGRQFSNSRSEMNVSTLELGDSALYLCASGREGQANSPLHFGNGTRLTVT.